This T cell receptor beta chain is from a study of T-cell memory formation after mild COVID-19. Overall study context: Largely donor-specific TCR clusters were found.

Study findings and constraints: CD4/CD8 balance held among clones contracting day 15 to 85, and later expanders leaned CD4+. CM and EM subsets held most contracting CD4+ clones; EMRA held CD8+ ones. Certain responding clones were present in pre-infection memory, suggesting participation of cross-reactive memory.

V was clipped by 7 bases and J by 4 bases; unmatched bases: 15. In germline, CDR1 is MNHEY, CDR2 SMNVEV (reference sequence). The CDR3 is 18 amino acids. This clonotype was observed a handful of times. Its antigen is undetermined. TCRdb used MiXCR to reprocess the 5' RACE reads, holding one entry per CDR3 protein. Seen here are 190,000 or so distinct CDR3 sequences, roughly a tenth observed once, and the top ten hold 2.5% to 3.5%. The chain carries TRBV27 and TRBJ2-5, with 13 bases fitting TRBD2. This sequence originates from a man aged 18 to 29 who had mild COVID-19 (a few samples of this study predate the infection). Cell type and time point are not known. Sequences were obtained from PBMCs or a T cell subset sorted from them (not recorded which). CDR3 DNA sequence: TGTGCCAGCACTCCCCTCGGGACTAGCGGGGCTTTGGGAGAGACCCAGTACTTC. Translated, it gives CASTPLGTSGALGETQYF.